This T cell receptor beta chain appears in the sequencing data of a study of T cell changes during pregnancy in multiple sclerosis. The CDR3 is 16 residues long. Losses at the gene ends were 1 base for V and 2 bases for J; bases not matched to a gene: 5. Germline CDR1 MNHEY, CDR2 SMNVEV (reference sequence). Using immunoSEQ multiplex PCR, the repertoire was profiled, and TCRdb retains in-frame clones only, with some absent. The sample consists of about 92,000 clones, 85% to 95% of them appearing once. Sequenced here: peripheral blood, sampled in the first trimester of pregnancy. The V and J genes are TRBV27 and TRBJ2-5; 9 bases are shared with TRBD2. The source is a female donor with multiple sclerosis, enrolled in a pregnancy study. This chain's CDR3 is CASSLYLAGPQETQYF. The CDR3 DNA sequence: TGTGCCAGCAGTTTATATCTAGCGGGGCCACAAGAGACCCAGTACTTC.